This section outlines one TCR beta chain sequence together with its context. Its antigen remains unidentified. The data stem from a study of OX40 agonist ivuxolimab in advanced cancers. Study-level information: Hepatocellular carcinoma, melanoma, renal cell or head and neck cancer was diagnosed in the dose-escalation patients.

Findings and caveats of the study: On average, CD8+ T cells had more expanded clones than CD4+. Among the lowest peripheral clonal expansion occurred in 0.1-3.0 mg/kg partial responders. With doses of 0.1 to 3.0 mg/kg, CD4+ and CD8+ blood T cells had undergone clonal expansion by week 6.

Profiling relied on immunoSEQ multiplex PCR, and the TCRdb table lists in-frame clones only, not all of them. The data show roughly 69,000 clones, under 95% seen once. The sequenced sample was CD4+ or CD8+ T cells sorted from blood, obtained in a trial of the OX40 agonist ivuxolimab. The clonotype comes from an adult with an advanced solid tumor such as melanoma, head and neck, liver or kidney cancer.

The DNA for the CDR3 is TGTGCCAGCTCACCACGGGAGGGAATCAACATTCAGTACTTC. This sequence encodes CASSPREGINIQYF. The V gene is TRBV18, the J gene TRBJ2-4; 7 bases line up with TRBD2. Germline trimming cut 1 base from V and 7 bases from J; bases unmatched to any gene: 4. CDR3 size: 14 residues. The germline V gene encodes CDR1 KGHSH and CDR2 LQKENI.